The 28 T cell receptor beta chains given below trace back to one sample, sequenced in a study of T-cell memory formation after mild COVID-19. TCRdb re-analysed the 5' RACE reads in MiXCR, keeping a single row per CDR3 protein. The sample gives over 350,000 distinct CDR3 sequences, 20% to 25% of which show up once; roughly 8.9% is in the top ten. The sequencing input was PBMCs or a T cell subset sorted from them (not recorded which). The receptors were gathered from an adult woman who had mild COVID-19 (a few samples of this study predate the infection). Cell type and time point are not known.

This clonotype turned up a few times. This chain joins TRBV7-9 and TRBJ2-2; 7 nucleotides line up with TRBD1. The CDR3 extends over 17 amino acids. Germline V gene sequence: CDR1 SEHNR, CDR2 FQNEAQ (reference sequence). The J segment lost 5 bases and the V segment lost 4 bases, leaving 13 bases of the junction unmatched. Here the CDR3 reads CASSSKRQGRLTGELFF. The CDR3 DNA reads as TGTGCCAGCAGCTCAAAGAGACAGGGTCGGTTGACCGGGGAGCTGTTTTTT.

The chain combines TRBV29-1 with TRBJ1-1; unclear D gene. The germline gives CDR1 SQVTM, CDR2 ANQGSEA. V was pared by 5 bases and J by 2 bases, with 9 bases between. The CDR3 length is 12 residues. Here the CDR3 reads CSVLRLNTEAFF. CDR3 in DNA: TGCAGCGTTTTACGTCTTAACACTGAAGCTTTCTTT.

V and J are TRBV24-1 and TRBJ2-1; TRBD2 agrees at 11 bases. This CDR3 contains 16 residues. Germline CDR1 and CDR2: KGHDR and SFDVKD. V shed 4 bases and J 3 bases; nucleotides not matched to a gene: 4. CDR3 in DNA: TGTGCCACCAGTGAACCCGGGACTAGCGGCTACAATGAGCAGTTCTTC. Residues: CATSEPGTSGYNEQFF.

V usage is TRBV4-2 and J usage is TRBJ1-2; D unresolved. Germline V gives CDR1 LGHNA, CDR2 YNFKEQ. The CDR3 has 14 residues. V lost 0 bases and J lost 3, with 8 bases in between. The CDR3 loop is CASSQELPDYGYTF. The CDR3 nucleotides read TGTGCCAGCAGCCAAGAACTCCCCGACTATGGCTACACCTTC.

This clonotype turned up a few times. The chain combines TRBV6-6 with TRBJ2-5, with TRBD2 as a possible D gene (6 bases). CDR3 size: 13 residues. Germline V CDR1 and CDR2: MNHNY, SVGAGI (reference sequence). V was shortened by 2 bases and J by 5 bases, with 9 bases between the two germline ends. The CDR3 loop is CASSYGGAETQYF. CDR3 bases: TGTGCCAGCAGTTACGGAGGGGCGGAGACCCAGTACTTC.

This clonotype was observed a handful of times. This chain connects TRBV9 to TRBJ2-5, with 7 bases that match TRBD1. Trimming took 2 bases from V and 5 from J; bases not matched to a gene: 9. Germline CDR1 reads SGDLS; CDR2 reads YYNGEE. The CDR3 spans 15 residues. CDR3 sequence: CASSVRGGRAETQYF. CDR3 DNA sequence: TGTGCCAGCAGCGTCCGAGGGGGCAGGGCGGAGACCCAGTACTTC.

This chain links TRBV5-1 with TRBJ2-1; no definite D call. Between the trimmed V and J ends, which lost 0 bases and 5 bases, there was a span of 9 bases. The CDR3 consists of 14 residues. Germline V lookup: CDR1 SGHRS, CDR2 YFSETQ. The CDR3 loop reads CASSLVIQNNEQFF. The CDR3 bases are TGCGCCAGCAGCTTGGTGATCCAAAACAATGAGCAGTTCTTC.

This clonotype was counted only a few times. CDR3 region: CASSVKGQGPYNEQFF. Written as DNA, the CDR3 is TGTGCCAGCAGTGTCAAGGGCCAGGGGCCGTACAATGAGCAGTTCTTC. The genes are TRBV6-1 and TRBJ2-1; D is perhaps TRBD1 (6 bases). The CDR3 contains 16 residues. Trimming stripped 4 bases from V and 4 bases from J, with 17 bases between. Germline assignment: CDR1 MNHNS and CDR2 SASEGT.

V is TRBV29-1 and J is TRBJ2-4, with D perhaps TRBD1 (6 bases). This CDR3 contains 12 residues. The V and J ends lost 0 bases and 12 bases respectively, with 12 bases between them. From germline, CDR1 is SQVTM and CDR2 ANQGSEA. The CDR3 nucleotides are TGCAGCGTTGAAGAAAACAGGGAAGATCAGTACTTC. As protein: CSVEENREDQYF.

This clonotype has only a few counts. The J gene is TRBJ2-2, the V gene TRBV20-1; D unclear. V lost 6 bases to trimming and J lost 7 bases, with 9 bases between them. The CDR3 spans 11 residues. Germline V gene lookup returns CDR1 DFQATT and CDR2 SNEGSKA (reference sequence). The CDR3 DNA follows: TGCAGTGCACCGGTAGGCGGGGAGCTGTTTTTT. This sequence encodes CSAPVGGELFF.

The rearrangement links TRBV6-2 or TRBV6-3 to TRBJ2-7; D is undetermined. Germline CDR1 is MNHEY and CDR2 is SVGEGT. V was clipped by 0 bases and J by 3 bases, with 6 bases between them. The CDR3 is 13 amino acids. The CDR3 DNA sequence: TGTGCCAGCAGTTACTCGGGCCTCTACGAGCAGTACTTC. It specifies CASSYSGLYEQYF.

This clonotype occurred a few times. This chain joins TRBV30 and TRBJ2-5, with no clear D. Deletions cut 4 bases from V and 2 bases from J, with 8 bases between. The germline V gene has CDR1 GTSNPN and CDR2 SVGIG (reference sequence). This CDR3 spans 12 amino acids. The CDR3 loop reads CAWKRRQETQYF. CDR3 nucleotide sequence: TGTGCCTGGAAACGGAGACAAGAGACCCAGTACTTC.

V gene TRBV6-5 combines with J gene TRBJ1-3; D is perhaps TRBD1 (5 bases). CDR3 size: 13 residues. Germline CDR1 is MNHEY and CDR2 is SVGAGI. Trimming cost V 2 bases and J 9 bases, with 11 bases left between them. The CDR3 region is CASSYTDRGTIYF. CDR3 in DNA: TGTGCCAGCAGTTACACGGATAGGGGCACCATATATTTT.

The chain links TRBV7-2 to TRBJ2-5, with 8 bases fitting TRBD1. The junction had 16 bases not matched to a gene; V was cut back by 8 bases and J by 2 bases. The CDR3 covers 17 residues. Germline V gene data show CDR1 as SGHTA and CDR2 as FQGNSA. CDR3 amino acids: CASGPGGQGWNQETQYF. DNA for the CDR3: TGTGCCAGCGGGCCGGGCGGACAGGGCTGGAATCAAGAGACCCAGTACTTC.

This clonotype has only a few counts. The chain uses TRBV12-3 or TRBV12-4 and TRBJ1-1, with D perhaps matching TRBD1 (5 bases). Trimming pared 1 base from V and 1 base from J, leaving 16 bases between. The CDR3 has 17 residues. Here the CDR3 DNA reads TGTGCCAGCAGTTTAGGCAGCCGGGTAGGACAGAACACTGAAGCTTTCTTT. Its translation is CASSLGSRVGQNTEAFF.

This chain uses TRBV9 with TRBJ2-7; D is perhaps TRBD2 (6 bases). Per germline, CDR1 SGDLS and CDR2 YYNGEE. The CDR3 length is 15 residues. The germline V and J ends were trimmed by 4 bases and 3 bases, with 17 bases remaining between them. CDR3 nucleotides: TGTGCCAGCAGCCCCCGGGGCGGGGACCTCTACGAGCAGTACTTC. As protein: CASSPRGGDLYEQYF.

In this sample, this clonotype is medium-sized (0.01 to 0.1%). The chain employs TRBV4-1 and TRBJ2-7; D is undetermined. CDR1 and CDR2 from the germline V gene are MGHRA and YSYEKL. This CDR3 comprises 11 residues. V shed 3 bases and J shed 2 bases, with 2 bases lying between them. Written as DNA, the CDR3 is TGCGCCAGCAGCCAGGCCTACGAGCAGTACTTC. Translated: CASSQAYEQYF.

The chain's CDR3 is CASRRQGVSEQYF. The CDR3 coding sequence is TGTGCCAGCAGACGGCAGGGGGTGTCGGAGCAGTACTTC. This rearrangement joins TRBV6-5 to TRBJ2-7; 7 nucleotides line up with TRBD1. V lost 6 bases, J lost 7 bases, and 9 bases stayed unmatched. The CDR3 extends over 13 amino acids. Looked up from germline, CDR1 is MNHEY and CDR2 is SVGAGI.

The chain couples TRBV29-1 to TRBJ1-1; D is possibly TRBD1 (6 bases). V lost 7 bases and J lost 5, with 14 bases in between. CDR1 is SQVTM and CDR2 is ANQGSEA in the germline V gene. The CDR3 loop spans 12 amino acids. CDR3 bases: TGCAGCGCCCCAGTAGGGGGAACTGAAGCTTTCTTT. It specifies CSAPVGGTEAFF.

The sample holds a few counts of this clonotype. This chain uses TRBV28 with TRBJ2-7; TRBD1 agrees at 8 bases. The CDR3 is made up of 15 amino acids. Germline V gene lookup returns CDR1 MDHEN and CDR2 SYDVKM. V gave up 0 bases and J gave up 4 bases; unmatched junction bases: 5. The CDR3 region is CASSLWLDRVYEQYF. The DNA of the CDR3 is TGTGCCAGCAGTTTATGGCTGGACAGGGTTTACGAGCAGTACTTC. The variable domain in full, completed from reference TRBV28 and TRBJ2-7, reads DVKVTQSSRYLVKRTGEKVFLECVQDMDHENMFWYRQDPGLGLRLIYFSYDVKMKEKGDIPEGYSVSREKKERFSLILESASTNQTSMYLCASSLWLDRVYEQYFGPGTRLTVT.

The chain links TRBV5-1 to TRBJ2-3; D gene unclear. V dropped 3 bases and J dropped 0 bases, with 8 bases sitting between them. This CDR3 spans 14 amino acids. In germline, CDR1 is SGHRS, CDR2 YFSETQ. CDR3 residues: CASSSPVSTDTQYF. In DNA, the CDR3 is TGCGCCAGCAGCTCTCCGGTTAGCACAGATACGCAGTATTTT.

The chain uses TRBV6-1 and TRBJ2-1; the D gene is possibly TRBD1 (6 bases). Germline CDR1 reads MNHNS; CDR2 reads SASEGT. This CDR3 comprises 15 residues. V was trimmed by 2 bases and J by 0 bases, leaving 8 bases between them. This chain's CDR3 is CASSEKDSSYNEQFF. The CDR3 DNA is TGTGCCAGCAGTGAAAAGGACAGCTCCTACAATGAGCAGTTCTTC.

This clonotype was picked up a small number of times. The chain employs TRBV6-6 and TRBJ2-7, with unresolved D. CDR3 length: 11 residues. V shed 2 bases and J shed 7 bases, with 6 bases lying between them. Germline CDR1 is MNHNY and CDR2 is SVGAGI (reference sequence). CDR3 DNA sequence: TGTGCCAGCAGTTACACGGTAGAGCAGTACTTC. Translation: CASSYTVEQYF.

This clonotype was counted only a few times. The chain couples TRBV29-1 to TRBJ2-7, with TRBD1 matching over 8 bases. With 6 bases clipped from V and 0 bases from J, the junction kept 7 bases outside the gene matches. The germline V gene has CDR1 SQVTM and CDR2 ANQGSEA. The CDR3 spans 14 residues. Written as DNA, the CDR3 is TGCAGCGTGATCAGGACAGGGAGCTCCTACGAGCAGTACTTC. Protein product: CSVIRTGSSYEQYF.

CDR3 sequence reads: CASSYAGQGAHNEQFF. CDR3 in DNA: TGTGCCAGCAGTTACGCGGGACAGGGGGCACACAATGAGCAGTTCTTC. This chain joins TRBV6-2 or TRBV6-3 and TRBJ2-1; TRBD1 matches at 12 bases. Trimming cost V 2 bases and J 5 bases; bases outside gene matches: 4. The CDR3 covers 16 residues. Germline V gene sequence: CDR1 MNHEY, CDR2 SVGEGT.

This clonotype was detected only a few times. At one boundary the junction diverges from the germline segment, which might be a read error. This chain links TRBV3-1 with TRBJ1-5; D not certain. The CDR3 contains 14 residues. Germline V gene lookup returns CDR1 LGHDT and CDR2 YNNKEL (reference sequence). The DNA of the CDR3 is TGTGCCAGCGGCCAGTTTAATAGCAATCAGCCCCAGCATTTT. It specifies CASGQFNSNQPQHF.

This clonotype was observed many times. This chain links TRBV7-6 with TRBJ2-1; TRBD1 is a possible D gene (5 bases). Trimming removed 1 base from V and 3 bases from J, with 13 bases in between. Germline CDR1 is SGHVS and CDR2 is FNYEAQ. The CDR3 contains 16 residues. The CDR3 nucleotides read TGTGCCAGCAGCTTAGTGGGGCAGGGCGGCTACAATGAGCAGTTCTTC. It is translated as CASSLVGQGGYNEQFF.

This clonotype came up a few times. This chain uses TRBV5-1 with TRBJ2-3; TRBD2 matches at 8 bases. CDR1 and CDR2 (germline): SGHRS, YFSETQ. The CDR3 extends over 16 amino acids. J gave up 0 bases and V 3 bases, and 6 bases lay outside the gene matches. The chain's CDR3 is CASSYLAGSSTDTQYF. The DNA for the CDR3 is TGCGCCAGCAGCTACTTAGCGGGATCTAGCACAGATACGCAGTATTTT.